The 26 T cell receptor beta chains presented below share a single source sample, sequenced in a study of T cells in Graves' hyperthyroidism and ophthalmopathy (dated by TCRdb to between 2018 and 2021). The protocol used for the library was multiplex PCR. The instrument was an Illumina HiSeq 2000. The TCR beta CDR3 regions were amplified from the RNA transcripts. A first-round RT-PCR of the TCR CDR3 used the HTBI primer set with the Qiagen OneStep RT-PCR kit. The public sequencing data were trimmed at Q25 with fastp and processed into clonotypes with MiXCR by TCRdb, which kept only in-frame beta chains. All rows with the same CDR3 protein become a single entry with the most common DNA and genes. This sample holds around 500,000 distinct CDR3 sequences; 13% to 15% were observed only once. Around 17% of the sample is held by the ten biggest clonotypes. The sequencing sample was made of blood. Receptors were obtained from a woman between 18 and 29 years old with Graves' hyperthyroidism.

The rearrangement joins TRBV5-1 to TRBJ2-1; D might be TRBD2 (7 bases). V was shortened by 4 bases and J by 6 bases, with 20 bases between the two germline ends. In germline, CDR1 is SGHRS, CDR2 YFSETQ. This CDR3 spans 16 amino acids. CDR3 bases: TGCGCCAGCAGCCCTAGGGGGGGGCTAGGCGGCAATGAGCAGTTCTTC. Translated, it gives CASSPRGGLGGNEQFF.

This clonotype was found many times. The rearrangement uses TRBV18 and TRBJ2-3, with D perhaps given as TRBD1 or TRBD2 (5 bases each). Trimming took off 6 bases at V and 3 bases at J, with 19 bases between the two ends. This CDR3 has 16 amino acids. Germline-derived CDR1 and CDR2 are KGHSH and LQKENI. The CDR3 protein is CASSVMSGLGTDTQYF. For the CDR3, the DNA is TGTGCCAGCTCGGTCATGTCGGGGCTCGGAACAGATACGCAGTATTTT.

The J gene is TRBJ2-2, the V gene TRBV5-4, with 9 bases identical to TRBD2. The CDR3 has 16 amino acids. J gave up 3 bases and V 3 bases, and 6 bases lay outside the gene matches. Germline values: CDR1 SGHNT, CDR2 YYREEE (reference sequence). The CDR3 region has the DNA TGTGCCAGCAGCTATGATAGCGGGAGTTACACCGGGGAGCTGTTTTTT. Its translation: CASSYDSGSYTGELFF.

The sample holds a few counts of this clonotype. The chain uses TRBV5-1 and TRBJ2-7; TRBD2 is a possible D gene (6 bases). V gave up 0 bases and J gave up 5 bases, with 12 bases separating them. The CDR3 sequence is 14 residues long. The germline V gene encodes CDR1 SGHRS and CDR2 YFSETQ. For the CDR3, the DNA is TGCGCCAGCAGCTTGGGGGGCAGGAGGGACGAGCAGTACGTC. Translated, it gives CASSLGGRRDEQYV.

As concerns this clonotype: A read error may be the cause here, since a much bigger clone is one base away. The chain combines TRBV7-3 with TRBJ2-3; 9 nucleotides align to TRBD2. This CDR3 has 15 residues. The germline gives CDR1 SGHTA, CDR2 FQGTGA. The V gene end was trimmed by 6 bases and the J gene end by 1 base; junction bases not matched to a gene: 5. This chain's CDR3 is CASRPASGGTDTQYF. CDR3 bases: TGTGCCAGCAGGCCAGCTAGCGGGGGCACAGATACGCAGTATTTT.

This clonotype was observed at least ten times. The V and J genes are TRBV9 and TRBJ2-3; TRBD2 matches at 13 bases. The CDR3 is made up of 21 amino acids. The germline V gene encodes CDR1 SGDLS and CDR2 YYNGEE. The V and J ends lost 0 bases and 0 bases, in that order; junction bases with no gene match: 13. CDR3 protein: CASSVEFRLAGGDASTDTQYF. CDR3 coding DNA: TGTGCCAGCAGCGTAGAGTTTCGACTAGCGGGAGGCGACGCTAGCACAGATACGCAGTATTTT.

This clonotype was seen many times. J is TRBJ2-3 and V is TRBV14, with unresolved D. In germline, CDR1 is SGHDN, CDR2 FVKESK. The CDR3 consists of 12 residues. Trimming removed 2 bases at V and 4 bases at J, with 4 bases between. In DNA form, the CDR3 reads TGTGCCAGCAGCCAACCCCCAGATACGCAGTATTTT. Translating gives CASSQPPDTQYF.

This clonotype was detected ten times or more. The J gene is TRBJ1-2, the V gene TRBV9; 10 bases line up with TRBD1. Germline assignment: CDR1 SGDLS and CDR2 YYNGEE. The CDR3 extends over 15 amino acids. Trimming removed 0 bases from V and 4 bases from J; junction bases left unmatched: 3. The CDR3 sequence is CASSVGQGAGYGYTF. CDR3 DNA sequence: TGTGCCAGCAGCGTAGGACAGGGGGCAGGCTATGGCTACACCTTC.

This clonotype has ten or more counts. The rearrangement links TRBV7-8 to TRBJ1-1, with D possibly matching TRBD1 (5 bases). CDR3 size: 19 residues. The V end was cut by 3 bases, the J end by 4 bases, with 27 bases between. In germline, CDR1 is SGHVS, CDR2 FQNEAQ. The CDR3 DNA is TGTGCCAGCAGCTTGATCCCTGGGGATTCGACGGGAGGGGCCACTGAAGCTTTCTTT. It yields the protein CASSLIPGDSTGGATEAFF.

The chain links TRBV20-1 to TRBJ1-1, with a weak D call TRBD1 (5 bases). CDR3 size: 15 residues. CDR1 DFQATT and CDR2 SNEGSKA come from the germline V gene (reference sequence). Deletions cut 3 bases from V and 7 bases from J, with 21 bases between. Written as DNA, the CDR3 is TGCAGTGCTAGTCTGGGAGTCAGGGCTTTGGATGAAGCTTTCTTT. Its translation is CSASLGVRALDEAFF.

This clonotype was detected many times. This rearrangement joins TRBV28 to TRBJ2-5, with 12 bases aligning to TRBD2. V was clipped by 3 bases and J by 3 bases; unmatched bases: 2. The CDR3 extends over 15 amino acids. Germline assignment: CDR1 MDHEN and CDR2 SYDVKM. The CDR3 sequence is CASSFRLAGEETQYF. The CDR3 region has the DNA TGTGCCAGCAGTTTTAGACTAGCGGGAGAAGAGACCCAGTACTTC. The variable domain in full, completed from reference TRBV28 and TRBJ2-5, reads DVKVTQSSRYLVKRTGEKVFLECVQDMDHENMFWYRQDPGLGLRLIYFSYDVKMKEKGDIPEGYSVSREKKERFSLILESASTNQTSMYLCASSFRLAGEETQYFGPGTRLLVL.

A word on this clonotype: The missing conserved phenylalanine or tryptophan at the end of this CDR3 makes a read error likely. The rearrangement joins TRBV5-5 to TRBJ2-7; 11 nucleotides agree with TRBD2. J lost 4 bases, V lost 7 bases, and 10 bases had no gene match. The germline V gene encodes CDR1 SGHKS and CDR2 YYEKEE (reference sequence). The CDR3 totals 15 residues. The CDR3 bases are TGTGCCAGCGGACAAGGGACTAGCGGCCTTTACGAGCAGTACCTC. It translates to CASGQGTSGLYEQYL.

The chain couples TRBV4-1 to TRBJ2-2, with D tentatively TRBD1 or TRBD2 (5 bases each). This CDR3 region has 15 residues. The germline V gene has CDR1 MGHRA and CDR2 YSYEKL. Trimming removed 4 bases at V and 6 bases at J, with 15 bases between. CDR3 loop: CASSPPGATSGELFF. CDR3 nucleotide sequence: TGCGCCAGCAGCCCACCCGGGGCCACGTCCGGGGAGCTGTTTTTT.

This clonotype was recorded at least ten times. The chain is built from TRBV19 and TRBJ1-3; D is unresolved. The CDR3 totals 16 residues. V gave up 5 bases and J gave up 0 bases, with 14 bases separating them. Germline V gene data show CDR1 as LNHDA and CDR2 as SQIVND (reference sequence). The CDR3 loop is CASSVASYFSGNTIYF. The CDR3 nucleotides read TGTGCCAGTAGTGTCGCTAGCTATTTCTCTGGAAACACCATATATTTT.

V usage is TRBV6-6 and J usage is TRBJ2-3, with 7 bases lining up with TRBD2. V shed 2 bases and J 5 bases; nucleotides not matched to a gene: 13. The CDR3 is 17 residues long. Germline values: CDR1 MNHNY, CDR2 SVGAGI (reference sequence). CDR3 sequence reads: CASSYDREAPRVDTQYF. In DNA, the CDR3 is TGTGCCAGCAGTTACGATCGGGAGGCGCCGAGGGTAGATACGCAGTATTTT.

This clonotype was observed at least ten times. The CDR3 loop is CASSPGKGYGYTF. In nucleotides, the CDR3 is TGTGCCAGCAGCCCGGGTAAGGGGTATGGCTACACCTTC. This sequence joins TRBV27 and TRBJ1-2, with TRBD1 as a possible D gene (5 bases). V was cut by 6 bases and J by 5 bases, with 13 bases left in between. Looked up from germline, CDR1 is MNHEY and CDR2 is SMNVEV (reference sequence). This CDR3 has 13 amino acids.

This clonotype was detected many times. The chain employs TRBV9 and TRBJ2-5; no definite D call. CDR1 is SGDLS and CDR2 is YYNGEE in the germline V gene. The germline V and J ends were trimmed by 0 bases and 4 bases, with 4 bases remaining between them. The CDR3 has 12 residues. In DNA, the CDR3 is TGTGCCAGCAGCGTAGAGGGAGAGACCCAGTACTTC. Translation: CASSVEGETQYF.

The V call is TRBV3-1, the J call TRBJ2-3; 7 nucleotides agree with TRBD2. Germline assignment: CDR1 LGHDT and CDR2 YNNKEL (reference sequence). The CDR3 totals 16 residues. V was pared by 1 base and J by 1 base, with 5 bases of the junction left unmatched. CDR3 bases: TGTGCCAGCAGCCAAGGGGCGGGAGTGGGCACAGATACGCAGTATTTT. Protein sequence: CASSQGAGVGTDTQYF.

This clonotype was seen ten or more times. The rearrangement links TRBV11-2 to TRBJ1-2; 8 bases line up with TRBD1. Per the germline V gene, CDR1 is SGHAT and CDR2 is FQNNGV. V lost 10 bases to trimming and J lost 6 bases; unmatched junction nucleotides: 16. The CDR3 has 15 residues. Here the CDR3 reads CATIGGAGGEDGYTF. CDR3 nucleotide sequence: TGTGCCACCATTGGGGGGGCAGGGGGCGAGGATGGCTACACCTTC. The full variable domain, completed using reference TRBV11-2 and TRBJ1-2, is EAGVAQSPRYKIIEKRQSVAFWCNPISGHATLYWYQQILGQGPKLLIQFQNNGVVDDSQLPKDRFSAERLKGVDSTLKIQPAKLEDSAVYLCATIGGAGGEDGYTFGSGTRLTVV.

This clonotype was recorded at least ten times. V is TRBV6-1 and J is TRBJ1-5, with D possibly matching TRBD1 (5 bases). Trimming stripped 6 bases from V and 5 bases from J, with 23 bases between. Germline V CDR1 and CDR2: MNHNS, SASEGT. The CDR3 loop spans 17 amino acids. The DNA of the CDR3 is TGTGCCAGCAGCAAACTATACTACCCGGGAGGGGATCAGCCCCAGCATTTT. This sequence encodes CASSKLYYPGGDQPQHF.

The sample holds many counts of this clonotype. V gene TRBV3-1 combines with J gene TRBJ1-1; TRBD1 is a possible D gene (5 bases). The CDR3 is made up of 14 amino acids. V was trimmed by 7 bases and J by 5 bases, leaving 17 bases between them. Germline V lookup: CDR1 LGHDT, CDR2 YNNKEL (reference sequence). The DNA for the CDR3 is TGTGCCAGCACAACAAGTAATGGGGGAACTGAAGCTTTCTTT. Translation: CASTTSNGGTEAFF.

This clonotype was seen many times. J is TRBJ1-1 and V is TRBV19; tentatively, D is TRBD1 (5 bases). The germline gives CDR1 LNHDA, CDR2 SQIVND (reference sequence). V was clipped by 4 bases and J by 0 bases, with 9 bases between them. This CDR3 contains 14 residues. CDR3: CASSRDGMNTEAFF. CDR3 in DNA: TGTGCCAGTAGTAGGGACGGCATGAACACTGAAGCTTTCTTT.

The chain is built from TRBV30 and TRBJ1-1; D perhaps matches TRBD1 (6 bases). CDR3 length: 14 amino acids. From germline, CDR1 is GTSNPN and CDR2 SVGIG (reference sequence). V was cut by 0 bases and J by 8 bases, with 16 bases left in between. The CDR3 sequence: CAWSVIGGLPEAFF. CDR3 coding DNA: TGTGCCTGGAGTGTAATAGGGGGACTCCCAGAAGCTTTCTTT. The variable domain in full, with the rest retrieved from reference TRBV30 and TRBJ1-1, is SQTIHQWPATLVQPVGSPLSLECTVEGTSNPNLYWYRQAAGRGLQLLFYSVGIGQISSEVPQNLSASRPQDRQFILSSKKLLLSDSGFYLCAWSVIGGLPEAFFGQGTRLTVV.

This sequence joins TRBV13 and TRBJ1-3, with 8 bases fitting TRBD1. Germline trimming cut 4 bases from V and 0 bases from J; bases unmatched to any gene: 5. Germline CDR1 is PRHDT and CDR2 is FYEKMQ (reference sequence). This CDR3 has 16 residues. The CDR3 sequence: CASSSDRGPSGNTIYF. The CDR3 nucleotides are TGTGCCAGCAGCTCCGACAGGGGCCCCTCTGGAAACACCATATATTTT. Full variable domain (remainder filled in from reference TRBV13 and TRBJ1-3): AAGVIQSPRHLIKEKRETATLKCYPIPRHDTVYWYQQGPGQDPQFLISFYEKMQSDKGSIPDRFSAQQFSDYHSELNMSSLELGDSALYFCASSSDRGPSGNTIYFGEGSWLTVV.

This clonotype has a handful of counts. The chain couples TRBV19 to TRBJ2-1; D is perhaps TRBD1 (6 bases). Trimming removed 8 bases at V and 6 bases at J, with 20 bases between. Germline V CDR1 and CDR2: LNHDA, SQIVND (reference sequence). The CDR3 loop spans 15 amino acids. This CDR3 is CASLDVGARFNEQFF. In DNA, the CDR3 is TGTGCCAGTCTTGACGTGGGGGCCCGGTTCAATGAGCAGTTCTTC.

This clonotype was seen repeatedly, ten times or more. CDR3 nucleotides: TGTGCCAGCTGGACTAGCTCGCCTGAGACCCAGTACTTC. Its protein product is CASWTSSPETQYF. The chain is built from TRBV27 and TRBJ2-5; 8 bases fit TRBD2. Trimming cost V 8 bases and J 5 bases; bases outside gene matches: 7. This CDR3 has 13 amino acids. Germline V gene lookup returns CDR1 MNHEY and CDR2 SMNVEV (reference sequence).